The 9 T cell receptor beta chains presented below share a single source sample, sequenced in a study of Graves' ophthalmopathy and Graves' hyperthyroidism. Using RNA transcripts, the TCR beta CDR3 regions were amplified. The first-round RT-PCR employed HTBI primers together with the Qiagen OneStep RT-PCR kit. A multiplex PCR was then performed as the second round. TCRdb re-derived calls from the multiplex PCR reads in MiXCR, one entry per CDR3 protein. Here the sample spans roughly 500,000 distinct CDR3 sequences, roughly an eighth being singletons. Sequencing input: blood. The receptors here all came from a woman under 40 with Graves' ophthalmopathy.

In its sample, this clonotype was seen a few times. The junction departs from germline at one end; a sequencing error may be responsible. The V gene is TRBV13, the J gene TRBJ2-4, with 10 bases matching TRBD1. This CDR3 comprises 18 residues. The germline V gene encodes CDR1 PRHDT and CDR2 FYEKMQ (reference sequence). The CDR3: CASSFRTGGWLAKNIKYF. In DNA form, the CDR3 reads TGTGCCAGCAGCTTTAGGACAGGGGGATGGCTAGCCAAAAACATTAAGTACTTC.

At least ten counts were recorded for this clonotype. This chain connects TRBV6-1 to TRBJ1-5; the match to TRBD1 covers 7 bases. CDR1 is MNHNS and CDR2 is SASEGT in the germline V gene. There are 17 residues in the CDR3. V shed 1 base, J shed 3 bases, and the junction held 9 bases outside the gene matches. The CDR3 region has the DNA TGTGCCAGCAGTGAAGGTGTGGGACAGTACGACAATCAGCCCCAGCATTTT. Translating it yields CASSEGVGQYDNQPQHF.

CDR3 nucleotide sequence: TGTGCCAGCAGTGAGGCGGGGGCTTCACCCCTCCACTTT. Translated: CASSEAGASPLHF. The chain has TRBV25-1 and TRBJ1-6; D is possibly TRBD1 (6 bases). V lost 3 bases to trimming and J lost 9 bases, with 9 bases between them. The CDR3 consists of 13 residues. Germline V lookup: CDR1 MGHDK, CDR2 SYGVNS.

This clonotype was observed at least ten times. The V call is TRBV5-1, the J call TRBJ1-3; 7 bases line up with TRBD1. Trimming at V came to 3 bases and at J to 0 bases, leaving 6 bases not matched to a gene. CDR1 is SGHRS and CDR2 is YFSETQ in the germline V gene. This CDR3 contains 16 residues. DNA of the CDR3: TGCGCCAGCAGCTCAACAGGGGCCCACTCTGGAAACACCATATATTTT. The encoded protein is CASSSTGAHSGNTIYF.

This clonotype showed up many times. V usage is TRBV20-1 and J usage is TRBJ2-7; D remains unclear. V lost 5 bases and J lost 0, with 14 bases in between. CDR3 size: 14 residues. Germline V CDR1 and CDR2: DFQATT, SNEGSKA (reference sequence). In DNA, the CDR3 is TGCAGTGCTGACCCTGGAGATTCCTCCTACGAGCAGTACTTC. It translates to CSADPGDSSYEQYF.

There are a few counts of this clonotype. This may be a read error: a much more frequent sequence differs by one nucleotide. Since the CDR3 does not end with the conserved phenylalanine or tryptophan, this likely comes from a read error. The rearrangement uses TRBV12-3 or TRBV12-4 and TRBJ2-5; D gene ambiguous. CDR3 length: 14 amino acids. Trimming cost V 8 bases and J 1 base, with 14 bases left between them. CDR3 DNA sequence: TGTGCCAGCGGAGTATCGGCCTCCCAAGAGACCCAGTACCTC. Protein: CASGVSASQETQYL.

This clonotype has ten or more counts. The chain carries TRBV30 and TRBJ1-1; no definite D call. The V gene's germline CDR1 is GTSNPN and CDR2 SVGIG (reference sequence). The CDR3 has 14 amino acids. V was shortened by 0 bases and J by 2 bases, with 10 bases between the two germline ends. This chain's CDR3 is CAWSVAGPNTEAFF. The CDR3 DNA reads TGTGCCTGGAGTGTAGCAGGACCAAACACTGAAGCTTTCTTT.

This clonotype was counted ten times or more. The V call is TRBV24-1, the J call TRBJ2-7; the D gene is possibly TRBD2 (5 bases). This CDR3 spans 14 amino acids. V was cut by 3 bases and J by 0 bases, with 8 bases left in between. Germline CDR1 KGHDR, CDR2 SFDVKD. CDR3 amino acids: CATSDRRDSYEQYF. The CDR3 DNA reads TGTGCCACCAGTGATCGTCGGGACTCCTACGAGCAGTACTTC.

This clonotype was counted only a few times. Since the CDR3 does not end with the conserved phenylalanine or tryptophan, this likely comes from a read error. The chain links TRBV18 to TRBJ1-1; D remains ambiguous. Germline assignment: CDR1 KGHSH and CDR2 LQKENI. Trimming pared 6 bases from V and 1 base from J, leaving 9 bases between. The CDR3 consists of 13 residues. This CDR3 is CASSPRANTEAFY. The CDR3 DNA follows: TGTGCCAGCTCCCCAAGGGCGAACACTGAAGCTTTCTAT.